Below are 23 T cell receptor beta chains sequenced from a single sample in a study of molecular identifiers for immune sequencing clone quantification (dated by TCRdb to about 2018). The library relied on PCR. Sequencing was carried out with a NextSeq 500. The public reads were run again by TCRdb, first through fastp at Q25 and then through MiXCR, and only productive beta chains were kept. Identical CDR3 proteins give one entry, which carries the most common genes and DNA. The sample profile shows nearly 650,000 distinct CDR3 sequences; 25% of them were found once. The top ten clones comprise about 0.8% of the sample. Sample: naive CD8+ T cells from blood, with Jurkat cell RNA spiked in. The label giving this sample's cell subset or site can be read as: FACS-sorted CD8+CD4-CCR7+CD45RA+ naive T cells. All receptors derive from a human donor in good health. Some libraries in this study had Jurkat cell RNA spiked in.

This clonotype was detected ten times or more. V is TRBV18 and J is TRBJ2-7, with no clear D. V gave up 0 bases and J gave up 6 bases, with 15 bases separating them. The CDR3 consists of 15 residues. Germline V gene sequence: CDR1 KGHSH, CDR2 LQKENI. Here the CDR3 DNA reads TGTGCCAGCTCACCACCGGGTGCCCCGGGCGGCGAGCAGTACTTC. It encodes CASSPPGAPGGEQYF.

This clonotype was counted ten times or more. V gene TRBV5-4 combines with J gene TRBJ2-7, with 9 positions matching TRBD1. The germline gives CDR1 SGHNT, CDR2 YYREEE (reference sequence). Trimming took 4 bases from V and 5 from J; bases not matched to a gene: 10. This CDR3 has 15 amino acids. Here the CDR3 DNA reads TGTGCCAGCAGCCCATCCGGGACAGGGCTCCACGAGCAGTACTTC. It specifies CASSPSGTGLHEQYF.

The chain carries TRBV11-2 and TRBJ2-3; no clear D gene. Germline V gene data show CDR1 as SGHAT and CDR2 as FQNNGV. The CDR3 is made up of 15 amino acids. The V gene lost 7 bases and the J gene lost 0 bases, with 14 bases spanning the gap. This CDR3 reads CASTLEPTSTDTQYF. As DNA, the CDR3 is TGTGCCAGCACCCTCGAACCTACTAGCACAGATACGCAGTATTTT.

This clonotype has at least ten counts. The rearrangement joins TRBV4-1 to TRBJ2-7; D assignment may be TRBD1 or TRBD2 (5 bases each). The germline V gene encodes CDR1 MGHRA and CDR2 YSYEKL. The CDR3 covers 15 residues. V lost 3 bases to trimming and J lost 4 bases, with 16 bases between them. The CDR3 coding sequence is TGCGCCAGCAGCCATATCAGGGAGTTAAGGTACGAGCAGTACTTC. Translated, it gives CASSHIRELRYEQYF.

The chain couples TRBV13 to TRBJ2-7, with TRBD2 matching 8 bases. The V gene end was trimmed by 4 bases and the J gene end by 6 bases; junction bases not matched to a gene: 8. The CDR3 has 14 residues. The germline gives CDR1 PRHDT, CDR2 FYEKMQ (reference sequence). CDR3 in amino acids: CASSSWGLVGEQYF. For the CDR3, the DNA is TGTGCCAGCAGCTCATGGGGACTAGTAGGCGAGCAGTACTTC.

The chain uses TRBV7-9 and TRBJ2-7; D possibly matches TRBD1 or TRBD2 (5 bases each). From germline, CDR1 is SEHNR and CDR2 FQNEAQ (reference sequence). The CDR3 is 19 residues long. The germline V and J ends were trimmed by 5 bases and 4 bases, with 30 bases remaining between them. The CDR3 coding sequence is TGTGCCAGCAGCCCTGAACGAGGAAACCACCCCGGGGCCTCTTACGAGCAGTACTTC. This translates into CASSPERGNHPGASYEQYF.

This clonotype was detected many times. V is TRBV30 and J is TRBJ2-2; no reliable D call. Trimming shortened V by 2 bases and J by 2 bases, and 6 bases separated the two germline ends. This CDR3 spans 13 amino acids. Germline-derived CDR1 and CDR2 are GTSNPN and SVGIG (reference sequence). The CDR3 protein is CAWSPINTGELFF. The DNA for the CDR3 is TGTGCCTGGAGTCCTATAAACACCGGGGAGCTGTTTTTT.

The chain employs TRBV10-2 and TRBJ1-1; no firm D call. V was pared by 3 bases and J by 1 base, with 12 bases between. The CDR3 length is 15 residues. CDR1 is WSHSY, CDR2 SAAADI, per germline. The CDR3 loop reads CASSEDAWTNTEAFF. As DNA, the CDR3 is TGCGCCAGCAGTGAAGACGCGTGGACGAACACTGAAGCTTTCTTT.

The V gene is TRBV12-3 or TRBV12-4, the J gene TRBJ1-6; no firm D call. V shed 5 bases and J shed 4 bases, with 15 bases lying between them. The CDR3 length is 16 residues. CDR3 in amino acids: CASSDTLVPYNSPLHF. The CDR3 DNA is TGTGCCAGCAGTGACACCTTGGTCCCATATAATTCACCCCTCCACTTT.

Many counts were recorded for this clonotype. The chain has TRBV2 and TRBJ1-2, with D possibly TRBD1 on 5 matching bases. The germline CDR1 and CDR2 sequences are SNHLY and FYNNEI. The ends were cut back, 3 bases at V and 0 bases at J, with 17 bases in the middle. The CDR3 consists of 17 residues. The CDR3 region has the DNA TGTGCCAGCAGTGAGCTGGGCAGGGTGGCAACTAACTATGGCTACACCTTC. Translation: CASSELGRVATNYGYTF.

Only one count was recorded for this clonotype. A read error may be the cause here, since a much bigger clone is one base away. This sequence joins TRBV4-3 and TRBJ2-7, with D unresolved. With the DNA end fitting TRBJ2-1 better, the J assignment may be wrong. Germline assignment: CDR1 LGHNA and CDR2 YSLEER. CDR3 size: 14 residues. The CDR3, as DNA: TGCGCCAGCAGCCAAGAAAGGAGCTCCTACGAGCAGTTCTTC. The encoded protein is CASSQERSSYEQFF.

In its sample, this clonotype was seen a few times. The chain recombines TRBV9 with TRBJ2-2; no clear D gene. Trimming removed 0 bases from V and 3 bases from J, with 15 bases in between. CDR1 is SGDLS and CDR2 is YYNGEE in the germline V gene. CDR3 length equals 17 residues. CDR3 in DNA: TGTGCCAGCAGCGTAGCTAGGGCAGACGCGGACACCGGGGAGCTGTTTTTT. This translates into CASSVARADADTGELFF.

This chain uses TRBV7-8 with TRBJ1-2, with D possibly being TRBD1 (5 bases). The CDR3 totals 15 residues. The V end was cut by 5 bases, the J end by 3 bases, with 16 bases between. Germline CDR1 is SGHVS and CDR2 is FQNEAQ. CDR3 region: CASSIRDGKYYGYTF. In DNA form, the CDR3 reads TGTGCCAGCAGCATCCGGGACGGAAAGTACTATGGCTACACCTTC.

Of note for this clonotype: A much larger clonotype is one base distant, so this may be a read error. It is likely a read error, because the conserved phenylalanine at the end of the CDR3 is missing. The chain is built from TRBV20-1 and TRBJ2-3; 10 positions match TRBD2. Germline V gene sequence: CDR1 DFQATT, CDR2 SNEGSKA (reference sequence). V dropped 0 bases and J dropped 5; count of bases not matched to a gene: 14. The CDR3 runs to 18 residues. The CDR3 DNA sequence: TGCAGTGCTAGAGATTCCAGCCTTCTAGCGGGAGTGGTAGATACGCAGTATCTT. This translates into CSARDSSLLAGVVDTQYL.

The table lists this clonotype with many counts. The chain carries TRBV7-2 and TRBJ2-3, with D possibly matching TRBD2 (6 bases). Germline loops: CDR1 SGHTA, CDR2 FQGNSA. The CDR3 has 16 residues. Trimming took off 5 bases at V and 3 bases at J, with 18 bases between the two ends. The CDR3 here is CASSQEGVVRTDTQYF. CDR3 nucleotide sequence: TGTGCCAGCAGCCAGGAGGGTGTCGTACGTACAGATACGCAGTATTTT.

The CDR3 here is CASSILGERWDQPQHF. The CDR3 region has the DNA TGTGCCAGTAGTATTCTGGGTGAAAGGTGGGATCAGCCCCAGCATTTT. J is TRBJ1-5 and V is TRBV19; no reliable D call. The CDR3 extends over 16 amino acids. Trimming removed 3 bases at V and 5 bases at J, with 17 bases between. In germline, CDR1 is LNHDA, CDR2 SQIVND (reference sequence).

This clonotype was counted a few times. The chain is built from TRBV10-3 and TRBJ1-1, with 7 nucleotides matching TRBD1. J was trimmed by 0 bases and V by 4 bases; bases with no gene match: 2. The CDR3 runs 14 residues. CDR1 ENHRY and CDR2 SYGVKD come from the germline V gene. In nucleotides, the CDR3 is TGTGCCATCAGTGCGACAGGGTTGAACACTGAAGCTTTCTTT. Translated: CAISATGLNTEAFF.

This clonotype was found many times. The chain is built from TRBV6-2 or TRBV6-3 and TRBJ1-1, with D possibly TRBD1 on 5 matching bases. The CDR3 covers 17 residues. CDR1 is MNHEY and CDR2 is SVGEGT in the germline V gene. V was pared by 8 bases and J by 0 bases, with 22 bases between. The CDR3 sequence: CASQNGAGEWVNTEAFF. CDR3 bases: TGTGCCAGCCAGAACGGGGCCGGGGAGTGGGTGAACACTGAAGCTTTCTTT.

The chain combines TRBV28 with TRBJ2-1; tentatively, D is TRBD1 or TRBD2 (5 bases each). Germline CDR1 is MDHEN and CDR2 is SYDVKM. V lost 7 bases, J lost 4 bases, and 17 bases lay in between. The CDR3 extends over 15 amino acids. The CDR3 is CASTPFGTSYNEQFF. The CDR3 DNA follows: TGTGCCAGCACCCCTTTTGGGACCTCTTACAATGAGCAGTTCTTC.

This chain uses TRBV15 with TRBJ1-5, with 10 bases that match TRBD1. CDR1 and CDR2 (germline): LNHNV, YYDKDF (reference sequence). CDR3 length equals 15 residues. The V segment lost 6 bases and the J segment 4 bases; nucleotides outside the gene matches: 6. The CDR3 DNA follows: TGTGCCACCAGGCGGGACAGGGGAGGTAATCAGCCCCAGCATTTT. This translates into CATRRDRGGNQPQHF.

In its sample, this clonotype was seen many times. J is TRBJ2-7 and V is TRBV20-1; 9 nucleotides align to TRBD2. Germline assignment: CDR1 DFQATT and CDR2 SNEGSKA (reference sequence). The V segment lost 0 bases and the J segment 4 bases; nucleotides outside the gene matches: 7. This CDR3 is built from 15 residues. Here the CDR3 reads CSAREEASGTYEQYF. DNA for the CDR3: TGCAGTGCTAGAGAGGAAGCTAGCGGGACTTACGAGCAGTACTTC.

This clonotype was found once. Being one base from a much bigger clone, this may be a read error. This chain connects TRBV13 to TRBJ1-1, with 8 bases fitting TRBD1. CDR1 is PRHDT, CDR2 FYEKMQ, per germline (reference sequence). Trimming removed 5 bases from V and 7 bases from J; junction bases left unmatched: 9. The CDR3 totals 14 residues. Here the CDR3 reads CASSPWTGCIEAFF. CDR3 DNA sequence: TGTGCCAGCAGCCCCTGGACAGGGTGTATTGAAGCTTTCTTT.

As for this clonotype: A much larger clonotype is one base distant, so this may be a read error. J is TRBJ2-3 and V is TRBV27; 11 bases map to TRBD2. CDR1 is MNHEY, CDR2 SMNVEV, per germline (reference sequence). V gave up 4 bases and J gave up 8 bases; unmatched junction bases: 11. This CDR3 spans 16 amino acids. The CDR3: CASSYLSSGGPGTQYF. CDR3 coding DNA: TGTGCCAGCAGTTATCTCTCTAGCGGGGGGCCGGGTACGCAGTATTTT.